This T cell receptor beta chain was sequenced in a study of CD8 T cells in ankylosing spondylitis. TCRdb itself ran the 5' RACE reads through MiXCR, one entry per CDR3 protein. The sample carries some 200,000 distinct CDR3 sequences, 20% to 30% recorded once. Trimming removed 2 bases from V and 4 bases from J; junction bases left unmatched: 4. The CDR3 consists of 14 residues. Germline lookup yields CDR1 DFQATT and CDR2 SNEGSKA (reference sequence). The rearrangement joins TRBV20-1 to TRBJ2-1; 8 positions match TRBD2. The source material was blood, either unsorted or a sorted T cell fraction (not recorded which). The clonotype comes from a male donor with ankylosing spondylitis or in good health (not recorded which). The CDR3 DNA follows: TGCAGTGCTAGACCCGGGACTAGATACAATGAGCAGTTCTTC. The encoded protein is CSARPGTRYNEQFF.